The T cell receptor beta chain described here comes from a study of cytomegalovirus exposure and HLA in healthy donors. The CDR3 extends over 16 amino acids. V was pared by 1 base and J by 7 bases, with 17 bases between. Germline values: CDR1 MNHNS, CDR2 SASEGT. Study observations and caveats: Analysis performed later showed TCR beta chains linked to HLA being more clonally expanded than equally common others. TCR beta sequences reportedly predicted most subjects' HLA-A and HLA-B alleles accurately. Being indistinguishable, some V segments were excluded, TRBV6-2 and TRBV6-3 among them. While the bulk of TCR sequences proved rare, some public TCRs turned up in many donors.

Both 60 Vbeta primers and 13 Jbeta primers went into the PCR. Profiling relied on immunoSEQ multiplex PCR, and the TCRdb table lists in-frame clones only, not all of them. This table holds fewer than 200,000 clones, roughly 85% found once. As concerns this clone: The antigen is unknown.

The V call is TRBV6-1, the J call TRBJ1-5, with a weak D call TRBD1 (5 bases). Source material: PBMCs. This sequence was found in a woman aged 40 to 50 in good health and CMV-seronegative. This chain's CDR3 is CASSEDVSAREQPQHF. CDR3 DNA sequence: TGTGCCAGCAGTGAAGATGTTTCGGCCAGGGAACAGCCCCAGCATTTT.